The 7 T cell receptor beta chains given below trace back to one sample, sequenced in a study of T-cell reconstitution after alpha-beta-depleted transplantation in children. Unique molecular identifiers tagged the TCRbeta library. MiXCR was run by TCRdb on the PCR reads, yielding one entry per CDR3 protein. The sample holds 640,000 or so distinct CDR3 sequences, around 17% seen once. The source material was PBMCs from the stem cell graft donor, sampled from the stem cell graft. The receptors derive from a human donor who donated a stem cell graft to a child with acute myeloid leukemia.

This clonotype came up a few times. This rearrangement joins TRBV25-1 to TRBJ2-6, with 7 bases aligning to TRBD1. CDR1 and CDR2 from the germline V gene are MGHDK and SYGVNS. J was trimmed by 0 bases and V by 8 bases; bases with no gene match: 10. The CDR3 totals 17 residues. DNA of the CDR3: TGTGCCAGCTTACCTACTACAGGGGACTCTGGGGCCAACGTCCTGACTTTC. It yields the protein CASLPTTGDSGANVLTF.

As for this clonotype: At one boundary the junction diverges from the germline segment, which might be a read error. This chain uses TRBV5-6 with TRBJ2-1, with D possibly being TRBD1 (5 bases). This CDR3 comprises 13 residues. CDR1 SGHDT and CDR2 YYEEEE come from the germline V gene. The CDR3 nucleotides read TGTGCCAGCAGCGCCCTCCAGGACAATGACCAGTTCTTC. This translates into CASSALQDNDQFF.

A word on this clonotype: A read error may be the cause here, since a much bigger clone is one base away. Here the CDR3 reads CASGRLVVREQFF. CDR3 bases: TGTGCCAGCGGTCGACTGGTGGTACGCGAGCAGTTCTTC. The V gene is TRBV7-2, the J gene TRBJ2-1; D ambiguous. This CDR3 has 13 residues. V lost 8 bases, J lost 10 bases, and 18 bases lay in between. The germline V gene has CDR1 SGHTA and CDR2 FQGNSA.

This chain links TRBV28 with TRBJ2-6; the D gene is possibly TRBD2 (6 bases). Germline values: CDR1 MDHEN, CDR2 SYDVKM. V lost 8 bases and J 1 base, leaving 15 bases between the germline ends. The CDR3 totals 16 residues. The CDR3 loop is CASQPGLRSGANVLTF. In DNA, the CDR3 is TGTGCCAGCCAGCCGGGACTTAGGTCTGGGGCCAACGTCCTGACTTTC.

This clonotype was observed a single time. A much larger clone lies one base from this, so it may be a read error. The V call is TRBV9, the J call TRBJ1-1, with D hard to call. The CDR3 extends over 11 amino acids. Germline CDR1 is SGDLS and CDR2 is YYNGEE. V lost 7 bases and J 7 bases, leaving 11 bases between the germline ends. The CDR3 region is CASGRGYEAFF. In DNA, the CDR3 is TGTGCCAGCGGGAGAGGTTATGAAGCTTTCTTT.

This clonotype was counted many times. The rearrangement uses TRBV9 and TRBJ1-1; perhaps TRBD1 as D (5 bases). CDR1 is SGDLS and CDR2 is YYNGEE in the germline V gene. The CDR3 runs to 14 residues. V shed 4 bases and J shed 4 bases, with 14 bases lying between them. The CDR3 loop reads CASSPRFGGTEAFF. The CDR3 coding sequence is TGTGCCAGCAGCCCTCGTTTTGGGGGCACTGAAGCTTTCTTT.

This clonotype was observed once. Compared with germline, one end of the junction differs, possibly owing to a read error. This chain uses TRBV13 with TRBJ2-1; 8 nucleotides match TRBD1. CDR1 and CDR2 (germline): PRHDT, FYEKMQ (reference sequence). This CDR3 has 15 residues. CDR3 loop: CSSSSDRALSNEQFF. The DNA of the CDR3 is TGTTCCAGCAGCTCGGACAGGGCCCTTTCCAATGAGCAGTTCTTC.